These 32 T cell receptor beta chains originate from one sample sequenced in a study of T-cell memory formation after mild COVID-19. Via MiXCR, TCRdb re-called the 5' RACE reads, giving one row per CDR3 protein. This table has about 540,000 distinct CDR3 sequences, about a fifth appearing once. The material sequenced was PBMCs or a T cell subset sorted from them (not recorded which). Receptor source: an adult woman who had mild COVID-19 (a few samples of this study predate the infection). Cell type and time point are not known.

The chain carries TRBV5-4 and TRBJ2-2; the D gene is possibly TRBD1 (6 bases). CDR3 length equals 16 residues. V lost 3 bases and J 3 bases, leaving 15 bases between the germline ends. Germline V gene data show CDR1 as SGHNT and CDR2 as YYREEE (reference sequence). The CDR3 here is CASSSTGLGYTGELFF. CDR3 sequence (DNA): TGTGCCAGCAGCTCTACAGGGCTGGGGTACACCGGGGAGCTGTTTTTT.

This clonotype was seen a few times. This rearrangement joins TRBV20-1 to TRBJ1-2; D call uncertain. Between the trimmed V and J ends, which lost 6 bases and 2 bases, there was a span of 16 bases. CDR1 DFQATT and CDR2 SNEGSKA come from the germline V gene (reference sequence). This CDR3 spans 14 amino acids. DNA for the CDR3: TGCAGTGCGGGTCGGGCAGCGCTAAACTATGGCTACACCTTC. It translates to CSAGRAALNYGYTF.

The chain uses TRBV14 and TRBJ2-7, with a tentative D call TRBD1 (6 bases). The V end lost 4 bases, the J end lost 7 bases, and 11 bases lay between the germline ends. CDR1 is SGHDN, CDR2 FVKESK, per germline. There are 12 residues in the CDR3. CDR3 coding DNA: TGTGCCAGCAGCCCACGGACAGAAGAGCAGTACTTC. Its protein is CASSPRTEEQYF.

The CDR3 nucleotides read TGTGCCAGCAGCTCTAGCGGGGGGAAGTACAATGAGCAGTTCTTC. Translated: CASSSSGGKYNEQFF. The chain has TRBV7-3 and TRBJ2-1; 11 bases map to TRBD2. CDR1 is SGHTA and CDR2 is FQGTGA in the germline V gene. This CDR3 region has 15 residues. V was pared by 4 bases and J by 4 bases, with 3 bases of the junction left unmatched.

In this sample, this clonotype turned up a few times. V usage is TRBV6-1 and J usage is TRBJ2-5; TRBD1 is a possible D gene (6 bases). CDR3 length: 13 residues. Germline V gene sequence: CDR1 MNHNS, CDR2 SASEGT. The V gene lost 6 bases and the J gene lost 4 bases, with 12 bases spanning the gap. In nucleotides, the CDR3 is TGTGCCAGCAGCCGGACAGTTGGAGAGACCCAGTACTTC. This sequence encodes CASSRTVGETQYF.

The V call is TRBV14, the J call TRBJ2-7; 7 positions agree with TRBD2. Germline trimming cut 2 bases from V and 1 base from J; bases unmatched to any gene: 5. This CDR3 is 15 amino acids long. The germline CDR1 and CDR2 sequences are SGHDN and FVKESK. CDR3 in amino acids: CASSQWGGISYEQYF. CDR3 nucleotide sequence: TGTGCCAGCAGCCAATGGGGGGGGATTTCCTACGAGCAGTACTTC.

V is TRBV2 and J is TRBJ2-3; 10 nucleotides agree with TRBD2. The V gene's germline CDR1 is SNHLY and CDR2 FYNNEI. V was clipped by 5 bases and J by 6 bases; unmatched bases: 5. The CDR3 has 14 residues. CDR3 bases: TGTGCCAGCAGTAGCGGGAGGGGTCCGGATACGCAGTATTTT. Protein product: CASSSGRGPDTQYF.

This chain joins TRBV30 and TRBJ2-7, with D tentatively TRBD1 or TRBD2 (5 bases each). Looked up from germline, CDR1 is GTSNPN and CDR2 is SVGIG (reference sequence). V dropped 3 bases and J dropped 6 bases, with 12 bases sitting between them. CDR3 length equals 12 residues. CDR3 DNA sequence: TGTGCCTGGAGCCTTATTGGGGGCGAGCAGTACTTC. Protein sequence: CAWSLIGGEQYF.

V gene TRBV4-3 combines with J gene TRBJ2-1; weak D call: TRBD2 (7 bases). There are 20 residues in the CDR3. Trimming pared 0 bases from V and 8 bases from J, leaving 29 bases between. Germline CDR1 is LGHNA and CDR2 is YSLEER. This chain's CDR3 is CASSQDFWATGGAGLDEQFF. In DNA form, the CDR3 reads TGCGCCAGCAGCCAAGATTTTTGGGCTACGGGGGGCGCGGGGTTGGATGAGCAGTTCTTC.

This clonotype was seen more than once but under ten times. The V call is TRBV20-1, the J call TRBJ1-3; D ambiguous. Germline V gene sequence: CDR1 DFQATT, CDR2 SNEGSKA (reference sequence). The CDR3 totals 16 residues. V dropped 0 bases and J dropped 3 bases, with 15 bases sitting between them. CDR3 sequence: CSARDEAAEGGNTIYF. The CDR3 DNA sequence: TGCAGTGCTAGAGATGAGGCCGCGGAGGGTGGAAACACCATATATTTT.

The CDR3 sequence: CASSLGVDTFYGYTF. The CDR3 DNA follows: TGTGCCAGCAGCTTAGGGGTGGATACCTTCTATGGCTACACCTTC. The chain combines TRBV7-9 with TRBJ1-2; D unclear. This CDR3 region has 15 residues. Trimming stripped 1 base from V and 4 bases from J, with 13 bases between. Germline lookup yields CDR1 SEHNR and CDR2 FQNEAQ (reference sequence).

V gene TRBV12-3 or TRBV12-4 combines with J gene TRBJ1-5; D gene ambiguous. Trimming removed 6 bases from V and 1 base from J, with 10 bases in between. The length of the CDR3 is 14 residues. CDR3 residues: CASSYSYSNQPQHF. As DNA, the CDR3 is TGTGCCAGCAGCTACAGTTACAGCAATCAGCCCCAGCATTTT.

This clonotype was detected many times. The chain links TRBV6-2 or TRBV6-3 to TRBJ2-7; TRBD2 agrees at 13 bases. Per germline, CDR1 MNHEY and CDR2 SVGEGT. The V segment lost 4 bases and the J segment 1 base; nucleotides outside the gene matches: 7. This CDR3 comprises 17 residues. In DNA form, the CDR3 reads TGTGCCAGCAGTTCTCTAGGACTAGCGGGGGTATCCTACGAGCAGTACTTC. Translated: CASSSLGLAGVSYEQYF.

This chain uses TRBV10-3 with TRBJ2-5; TRBD1 agrees at 7 bases. The germline gives CDR1 ENHRY, CDR2 SYGVKD. J lost 2 bases, V lost 5 bases, and 14 bases had no gene match. CDR3 length: 17 amino acids. The CDR3 spells CAISYSRTGFGQETQYF. In DNA form, the CDR3 reads TGTGCCATCAGTTACTCGCGGACAGGCTTTGGGCAAGAGACCCAGTACTTC.

The chain links TRBV4-1 to TRBJ2-2; 9 positions match TRBD1. J gave up 3 bases and V 7 bases, and 6 bases lay outside the gene matches. CDR3 length equals 15 residues. Germline CDR1 reads MGHRA; CDR2 reads YSYEKL. The CDR3 is CASTRDREYTGELFF. The CDR3 region has the DNA TGCGCCAGCACCCGGGACAGGGAGTACACCGGGGAGCTGTTTTTT.

In this sample, this clonotype turned up a few times. The chain has TRBV9 and TRBJ2-3; 7 nucleotides line up with TRBD1. Per germline, CDR1 SGDLS and CDR2 YYNGEE. This CDR3 has 17 residues. V trimming: 3 bases; J trimming: 2 bases; junction bases outside the gene matches: 12. The CDR3 reads CASSDKSPGQITDTQYF. CDR3 nucleotide sequence: TGTGCCAGCAGCGACAAGTCGCCGGGACAGATCACAGATACGCAGTATTTT.

This clonotype occurred a few times. The chain has TRBV2 and TRBJ2-1, with D hard to call. V was shortened by 3 bases and J by 9 bases, with 9 bases between the two germline ends. Germline-derived CDR1 and CDR2 are SNHLY and FYNNEI. The CDR3 length is 12 residues. The CDR3 DNA is TGTGCCAGCAGTGATGTGGGATCTGAGCAGTTCTTC. Encoded protein: CASSDVGSEQFF.

This clonotype was seen ten or more times. The chain combines TRBV5-5 with TRBJ2-2, with D maybe TRBD2 (5 bases). V gave up 2 bases and J gave up 4 bases, with 12 bases separating them. The germline gives CDR1 SGHKS, CDR2 YYEKEE (reference sequence). CDR3 size: 15 residues. CDR3 bases: TGTGCCAGCAGCTTTCTGGCGGGTGGCACCGGGGAGCTGTTTTTT. Translated, it gives CASSFLAGGTGELFF.

The genes are TRBV24-1 and TRBJ2-2; D is uncertain. The germline CDR1 and CDR2 sequences are KGHDR and SFDVKD. The CDR3 is 19 residues long. V gave up 4 bases and J gave up 1 base, with 21 bases separating them. The CDR3 DNA reads as TGTGCCACCAGTGACCTCCGGGCCCCTGCTCCTTTGAACACCGGGGAGCTGTTTTTT. It specifies CATSDLRAPAPLNTGELFF.

The V gene is TRBV11-3, the J gene TRBJ2-3; weak D call: TRBD1 (5 bases). V was shortened by 1 base and J by 6 bases, with 14 bases between the two germline ends. CDR3 size: 15 residues. Germline assignment: CDR1 SGHNT and CDR2 YENEEA. CDR3 DNA sequence: TGTGCCAGCAGCTTAGGGGGCGGATTCGCTGATACGCAGTATTTT. Translating gives CASSLGGGFADTQYF. The full variable domain, with the rest looked up from reference TRBV11-3 and TRBJ2-3, is EAGVVQSPRYKIIEKKQPVAFWCNPISGHNTLYWYLQNLGQGPELLIRYENEEAVDDSQLPKDRFSAERLKGVDSTLKIQPAELGDSAVYLCASSLGGGFADTQYFGPGTRLTVL.

This clonotype has more than one count but fewer than ten. The CDR3 DNA sequence: TGTGCCAGCAGCGCGCAGGGGGGAGCAAATCAGCCCCAGCATTTT. Protein sequence: CASSAQGGANQPQHF. The rearrangement uses TRBV7-8 and TRBJ1-5; 7 bases agree with TRBD1. CDR3 length: 15 amino acids. Germline CDR1 SGHVS, CDR2 FQNEAQ. The V segment lost 5 bases and the J segment 4 bases; nucleotides outside the gene matches: 8.

The rearrangement links TRBV2 to TRBJ2-3; D is ambiguous. The CDR3 covers 15 residues. Trimming took 7 bases from V and 0 from J, leaving 14 bases between them. From germline, CDR1 is SNHLY and CDR2 FYNNEI. The CDR3 protein is CASMRAPISTDTQYF. CDR3 sequence (DNA): TGTGCCAGCATGCGAGCCCCAATCAGCACAGATACGCAGTATTTT.

Notes on this clonotype: One end of the junction fails to match germline, which may point to a read error. This chain uses TRBV6-5 with TRBJ2-7; 7 bases agree with TRBD1. The CDR3 length is 13 residues. From germline, CDR1 is MNHEY and CDR2 SVGAGI. The CDR3 sequence: CASSRGQVYVQYF. The CDR3 DNA is TGTGCCAGCAGTCGCGGACAGGTTTACGTGCAGTACTTC.

V gene TRBV4-3 combines with J gene TRBJ1-2; possible D gene TRBD1, 5 bases. This CDR3 comprises 14 residues. Trimming took off 1 base at V and 3 bases at J, with 9 bases between the two ends. Per the germline V gene, CDR1 is LGHNA and CDR2 is YSLEER. CDR3 DNA: TGCGCCAGCAGCCAAGGAGGGGCGGACTATGGCTACACCTTC. This encodes CASSQGGADYGYTF.

This chain uses TRBV12-3 or TRBV12-4 with TRBJ2-2; D is possibly TRBD1 (8 bases). The CDR3 is 13 amino acids. V was trimmed by 11 bases and J by 5 bases, leaving 15 bases between them. The CDR3 region has the DNA TGTGCCTCCACACAGGGGGGGACCGGGGAGCTGTTTTTT. This gives the protein CASTQGGTGELFF.

This clonotype has only a few counts. V is TRBV27 and J is TRBJ2-4; possible D gene TRBD1, 6 bases. The CDR3 has 14 residues. CDR1 is MNHEY and CDR2 is SMNVEV in the germline V gene (reference sequence). The V gene lost 7 bases and the J gene lost 5 bases, with 15 bases spanning the gap. The CDR3 here is CASKLTGLENIQYF. CDR3 nucleotides: TGTGCCAGCAAACTCACAGGGCTCGAAAACATTCAGTACTTC.

J is TRBJ2-3 and V is TRBV12-3 or TRBV12-4, with D possibly matching TRBD2 (7 bases). This CDR3 has 16 amino acids. V was clipped by 1 base and J by 5 bases, with 16 bases between them. CDR3 amino acids: CASSLGSRGAGDTQYF. The CDR3 nucleotides are TGTGCCAGCAGTTTAGGTTCACGGGGGGCGGGAGATACGCAGTATTTT.

V and J are TRBV4-2 and TRBJ2-1, with D unclear. Germline values: CDR1 LGHNA, CDR2 YNFKEQ. The germline V and J ends were trimmed by 4 bases and 5 bases, with 9 bases remaining between them. There are 13 residues in the CDR3. The CDR3 protein is CASSLSVDNEQFF. Written as DNA, the CDR3 is TGTGCCAGCAGCCTCTCCGTCGACAATGAGCAGTTCTTC.

The chain joins TRBV7-3 to TRBJ2-2, with TRBD2 identical over 11 bases. Germline V gene lookup returns CDR1 SGHTA and CDR2 FQGTGA. The CDR3 spans 20 residues. V shed 5 bases, J shed 0 bases, and the junction held 14 bases outside the gene matches. The CDR3 loop reads CASSSPTASGGTPNTGELFF. CDR3 in DNA: TGTGCCAGCAGCAGTCCTACGGCTAGCGGGGGGACGCCGAACACCGGGGAGCTGTTTTTT.

This clonotype has only a few counts. This chain links TRBV11-2 with TRBJ2-3, with 12 bases that match TRBD2. Germline CDR1 is SGHAT and CDR2 is FQNNGV. The trim removed 8 bases at V and 3 bases at J, leaving 6 bases unmatched. This CDR3 comprises 15 residues. As DNA, the CDR3 is TGTGCCAGCTCTAGCGGGGGGGCGCGTACAGATACGCAGTATTTT. Translation gives CASSSGGARTDTQYF.

The chain joins TRBV4-2 to TRBJ2-7, with 7 bases identical to TRBD2. Looked up from germline, CDR1 is LGHNA and CDR2 is YNFKEQ. V dropped 1 base and J dropped 2; count of bases not matched to a gene: 5. This CDR3 comprises 15 residues. The DNA of the CDR3 is TGTGCCAGCAGCCAAGGCGGGAGTGGGACCTACGAGCAGTACTTC. It specifies CASSQGGSGTYEQYF.

The chain combines TRBV6-2 or TRBV6-3 with TRBJ1-5; tentative D call: TRBD1 (6 bases). The V gene's germline CDR1 is MNHEY and CDR2 SVGEGT. The CDR3 is 18 residues long. The V end lost 2 bases, the J end lost 11 bases, and 28 bases lay between the germline ends. CDR3 sequence (DNA): TGTGCCAGCAGTTACAGGAGGTGGCAGGGGAGAGGGGCTTTGTCCCAGCATTTT. This encodes CASSYRRWQGRGALSQHF.